The 11 T cell receptor beta chains below come from one sample, sequenced in a study of CD8+ T cells in alopecia areata. Alopecia areata patients provided lesional scalp punch biopsies and peripheral blood. In each case, RNA was isolated and then reverse transcribed into cDNA as the sequencing template. Sequencing used immunoSEQ multiplex PCR; TCRdb keeps in-frame clones, though not all of them. The profile shows just over 5,500 clones, 60% to 70% of them singletons. Sequenced material: skin, taken at week 0. Receptors were obtained from a human donor with alopecia areata.

The V and J genes are TRBV10-3 and TRBJ1-1; the D is unclear. V was shortened by 9 bases and J by 0 bases, with 8 bases between the two germline ends. The CDR3 sequence is 12 residues long. Per germline, CDR1 ENHRY and CDR2 SYGVKD. This CDR3 reads CAIKTVNTEAFF. DNA of the CDR3: TGTGCCATTAAAACGGTGAACACTGAAGCTTTCTTT.

The gene calls are TRBV2 and TRBJ1-1, with 7 bases lining up with TRBD1. CDR3 length: 14 amino acids. Germline CDR1 is SNHLY and CDR2 is FYNNEI. V was pared by 2 bases and J by 4 bases, with 4 bases of the junction left unmatched. Here the CDR3 reads CASSETGVGTEAFF. Here the CDR3 DNA reads TGTGCCAGCAGTGAAACAGGGGTGGGCACTGAAGCTTTCTTT.

Only one count was recorded for this clone. This sequence joins TRBV6-6 and TRBJ1-4, with 7 bases fitting TRBD1. V dropped 2 bases and J dropped 9; count of bases not matched to a gene: 6. Germline values: CDR1 MNHNY, CDR2 SVGAGI (reference sequence). The CDR3 covers 14 residues. CDR3: CASSYLGQEKKLFF. DNA for the CDR3: TGTGCCAGCAGTTACCTCGGACAGGAGAAAAAACTGTTTTTT.

The genes are TRBV11-3 and TRBJ2-3, with 10 bases aligning to TRBD2. Looked up from germline, CDR1 is SGHNT and CDR2 is YENEEA. Trimming took 4 bases from V and 2 from J; bases not matched to a gene: 3. The CDR3 runs to 15 residues. CDR3 sequence reads: CASSYSGGNTDTQYF. The CDR3 nucleotides are TGTGCCAGCAGCTATAGCGGGGGGAACACAGATACGCAGTATTTT.

This chain joins TRBV4-1 and TRBJ2-5; possibly TRBD2 for D (7 bases). Per the germline V gene, CDR1 is MGHRA and CDR2 is YSYEKL. CDR3 length equals 15 residues. V was pared by 0 bases and J by 9 bases, with 17 bases between. The CDR3 region has the DNA TGCGCCAGCAGCCAAGAAAGGCGGGGGCAAGACCCCCAGTACTTC. This encodes CASSQERRGQDPQYF.

The rearrangement links TRBV14 to TRBJ1-5, with 8 positions matching TRBD1. CDR1 is SGHDN, CDR2 FVKESK, per germline. The CDR3 is made up of 15 amino acids. V lost 6 bases, J lost 1 base, and 5 bases stayed unmatched. CDR3 sequence reads: CASSQGAGSNQPQHF. The CDR3 DNA follows: TGTGCCAGCAGTCAGGGGGCTGGGAGCAATCAGCCCCAGCATTTT.

In regard to this clone: The DNA is left out, because the CDR3 cannot be placed on it with certainty; the CDR3 is given as TCRdb lists it. This chain uses TRBV9 with TRBJ1-1. The CDR3 totals 14 residues, both ends included. Germline assignment: CDR1 SGDLS and CDR2 YYNGEE. This CDR3 reads CASSVWERDTEAFF.

Turning to this clone: One end of the junction varies from germline; a read error may be responsible. The J gene is TRBJ2-5, the V gene TRBV11-3; the match to TRBD1 covers 10 bases. The CDR3 totals 14 residues. In germline, CDR1 is SGHNT, CDR2 YENEEA. The CDR3 region has the DNA TGTGCCTGCAGCGATACGGGACAGGGGATAGCCCAGTACTTC. It specifies CACSDTGQGIAQYF.

This clone is labeled large. Additional DNA sequences in this sample encode the identical CDR3. The V and J genes are TRBV5-1 and TRBJ2-7; TRBD1 agrees at 9 bases. J lost 7 bases, V lost 4 bases, and 15 bases had no gene match. CDR3 size: 16 residues. Germline-derived CDR1 and CDR2 are SGHRS and YFSETQ. The CDR3, as DNA: TGCGCCAGCAGCCCCAACCTCCGGGACAGGGCAGGAGAGCAGTACTTC. This sequence encodes CASSPNLRDRAGEQYF.

This sequence joins TRBV14 and TRBJ1-3; D call uncertain. The CDR3 is made up of 16 amino acids. The V gene lost 4 bases and the J gene lost 0 bases, with 13 bases spanning the gap. Germline-derived CDR1 and CDR2 are SGHDN and FVKESK. CDR3: CASSRLGPSSGNTIYF. For the CDR3, the DNA is TGTGCCAGCAGCCGCCTTGGCCCGAGCTCTGGAAACACCATATATTTT.

V is TRBV2 and J is TRBJ2-5; the D gene is possibly TRBD1 (6 bases). With 0 bases removed from V and 5 bases from J, the gap between germline ends came to 13 bases. The CDR3 is made up of 15 amino acids. Per the germline V gene, CDR1 is SNHLY and CDR2 is FYNNEI. CDR3 protein: CASSEANQGLETQYF. In nucleotides, the CDR3 is TGTGCCAGCAGTGAAGCGAACCAGGGGCTGGAGACCCAGTACTTC.